This T cell receptor beta chain emerged from a study of T cell clonality in common variable immunodeficiency. The study's findings and limits: Fewer deletions and N-nucleotide insertions were reportedly seen in common variable immunodeficiency TCR beta sequences.

The table came from immunoSEQ multiplex PCR; TCRdb's copy has only in-frame clones and leaves some out. This sample carries under 25,000 clones and no singletons, and 6% to 7% goes to the top ten. The ends lost 5 bases at V and 1 base at J; junction bases unmatched: 7. The germline V gene encodes CDR1 DFQATT and CDR2 SNEGSKA (reference sequence). The CDR3 runs 14 residues. This clone has more than one count but fewer than ten. Its antigen is undetermined. The read terminates 3 residues ahead of where the CDR3 ends, so the germline J gene completes it. Sequenced sample: peripheral blood mononuclear cells. The rearrangement links TRBV20-1 to TRBJ2-7; 8 positions agree with TRBD1. The sequence was collected from a human donor with common variable immunodeficiency. Partial CDR3 DNA: TGCAGTGCTTATACAGGGGGTTTTTCCTACGAG. It is translated as CSAYTGGFSYE. The full-length CDR3 reads as CSAYTGGFSYEQYF.